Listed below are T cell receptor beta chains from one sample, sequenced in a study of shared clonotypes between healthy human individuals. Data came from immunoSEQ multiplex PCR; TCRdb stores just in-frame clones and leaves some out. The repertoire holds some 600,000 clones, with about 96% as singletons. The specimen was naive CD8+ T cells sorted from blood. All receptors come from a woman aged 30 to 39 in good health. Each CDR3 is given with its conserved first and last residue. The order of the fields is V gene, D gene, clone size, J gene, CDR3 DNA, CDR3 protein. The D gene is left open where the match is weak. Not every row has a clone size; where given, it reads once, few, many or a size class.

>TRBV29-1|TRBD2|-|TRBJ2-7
TGCAGCGTTCGCGGGGTGACTAGCGGGAAAGTAGCGAGGGAGCAGTACTTC
CSVRGVTSGKVAREQYF
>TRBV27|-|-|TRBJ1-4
TGTGCCAGCAGTTTAAGTCTTGCGACTAATGAAAAACTGTTTTTT
CASSLSLATNEKLFF
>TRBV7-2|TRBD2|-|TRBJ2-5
TGTGCCAGCAGCAGCCCGGGACTAGCGAGGGAGACCCAGTACTTC
CASSSPGLARETQYF
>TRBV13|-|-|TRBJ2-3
TGTGCCAGCAGCCTAGGGGTAGCGGGCACAGATACGCAGTATTTT
CASSLGVAGTDTQYF
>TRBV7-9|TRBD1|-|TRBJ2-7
TGTGCCAGCAGCCGGGACAGGGGTTGGGGTCTGGAGCAGTACTTC
CASSRDRGWGLEQYF
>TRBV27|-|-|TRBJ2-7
TGTGCCAGCAGTTCGAAAGTTAGTAACCTTTACGAGCAGTACTTC
CASSSKVSNLYEQYF
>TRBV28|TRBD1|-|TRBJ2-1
TGTGCCAGCAGTTACAGGGGAACGGATGAGCAGTTCTTC
CASSYRGTDEQFF
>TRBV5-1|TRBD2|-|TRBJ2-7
TGCGCCAGCAGCTCCCCCGGGGGGTTAGACTCCTACGAGCAGTACTTC
CASSSPGGLDSYEQYF
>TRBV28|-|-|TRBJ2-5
TGTGCCAGCAGTACAGGGTTCGAGACCCAGTACTTC
CASSTGFETQYF
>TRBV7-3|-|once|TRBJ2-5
TGTGCCAGCGACGGGGGCAGGGGAGGTCAAGAGACCCAGTACTTC
CASDGGRGGQETQYF
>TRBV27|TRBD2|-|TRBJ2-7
TGTGCCAGCAGTCCCGCCGGGGGGGGAGGATACGAGCAGTACTTC
CASSPAGGGGYEQYF
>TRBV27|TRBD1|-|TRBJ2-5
TGTGCCAGCAGTTTAAGAGAGGGGGCGAGTTGGGAGACCCAGTACTTC
CASSLREGASWETQYF
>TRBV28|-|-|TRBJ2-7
TGTGCCACCGGCCACCGGGATCACTCCTACGAGCAGTACTTC
CATGHRDHSYEQYF
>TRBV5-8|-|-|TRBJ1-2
TGTGCCAGCAGCTGGACCCTACCGGCTTCTAACTATGGCTACACCTTC
CASSWTLPASNYGYTF
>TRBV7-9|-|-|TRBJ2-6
TGTGCCAGCAGCTTAGCCGGGGGTTCTGGGGCCAACGTCCTGACTTTC
CASSLAGGSGANVLTF
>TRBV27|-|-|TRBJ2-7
TGTGCCAGCACCCCGGGGACTCAACACGAGCAGTACTTC
CASTPGTQHEQYF
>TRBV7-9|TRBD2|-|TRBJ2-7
TGTGCCAGCAGCTTCGAGTCACTAGCGGGAGTTATTCGGTCCTACGAGCAGTACTTC
CASSFESLAGVIRSYEQYF
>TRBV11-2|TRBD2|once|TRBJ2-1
TGTGCCAGCAGTCGACTAGCGCAAGACAATGAGCAGTTCTTC
CASSRLAQDNEQFF
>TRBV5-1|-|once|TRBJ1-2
TGCGCCAGCAGCTTGGAACCACGGCGATGGGGCTATGGCTACACCTTC
CASSLEPRRWGYGYTF
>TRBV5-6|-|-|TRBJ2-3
TGTGCCAGCAGCTTGTCCTGGGGTACAGATACGCAGTATTTT
CASSLSWGTDTQYF
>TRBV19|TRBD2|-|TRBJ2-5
TGTGCCAGTAGTACGGGGGGGGAGACCCAGTACTTC
CASSTGGETQYF
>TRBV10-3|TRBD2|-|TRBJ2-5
TGTGCCATCAGTGAGTCCCGGGAGGGCTTCCGAGAGACCCAGTACTTC
CAISESREGFRETQYF
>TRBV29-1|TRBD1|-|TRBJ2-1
TGCAGCGTTGTAGCCGGGGACAGCACTATATCCTACAATGAGCAGTTCTTC
CSVVAGDSTISYNEQFF
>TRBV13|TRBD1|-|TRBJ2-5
TGTGCCAGCAGCTACTCAACCGGGACAGAAAAAGAGACCCAGTACTTC
CASSYSTGTEKETQYF